A selection of T cell receptor beta chains follows, all from one sample in a study of T cells in Graves' hyperthyroidism and ophthalmopathy. One entry per CDR3 protein, called by TCRdb with MiXCR from the multiplex PCR reads. Here the sample spans some 200,000 distinct CDR3 sequences, about a sixth being singletons. Sequenced: blood. Receptors originate from a man aged 45-65 years with Graves' hyperthyroidism. The CDR3 runs from the conserved cysteine through the conserved F or W. Each record gives: J gene, V gene, clone size, CDR3 length, D gene, CDR3 DNA, CDR3 protein. The D gene is left open where the match is weak. Clone size is given for some rows only: seen once, a few or many times, or a class if the clone is expanded.

j_gene: TRBJ2-6; v_gene: TRBV6-1; abundance: few; len: 14; d_gene: .; CDR3nt: TGTGCCAGCGGTCCGAACAGGGACGCCAACGTCCTGACTTTC; CDR3aa: CASGPNRDANVLTF
j_gene: TRBJ2-2; v_gene: TRBV28; abundance: many; len: 14; d_gene: .; CDR3nt: TGTGCCAGCAGTTTAGGGGGGCTTGGCGGGGAGCTGTTTTTT; CDR3aa: CASSLGGLGGELFF
j_gene: TRBJ2-7; v_gene: TRBV28; abundance: many; len: 14; d_gene: TRBD2; CDR3nt: TGTGCCACCCACCCTGCGGGAGGCCCATACGAGCAGTACTTC; CDR3aa: CATHPAGGPYEQYF
j_gene: TRBJ2-3; v_gene: TRBV6-1; abundance: .; len: 15; d_gene: TRBD2; CDR3nt: TGTGCCAGCAGCCCCGCTAGCGGGGGAACAGATACGCAGTATTTT; CDR3aa: CASSPASGGTDTQYF
j_gene: TRBJ2-5; v_gene: TRBV27; abundance: many; len: 13; d_gene: .; CDR3nt: TGTGCCAGCAGCCGACCCGGGGTGGAGACCCAGTACTTC; CDR3aa: CASSRPGVETQYF
j_gene: TRBJ2-5; v_gene: TRBV7-2; abundance: few; len: 15; d_gene: .; CDR3nt: TGTGCCAGCAGCTTAGACTCTAGGATCGGTGAGACCCAGTACTTC; CDR3aa: CASSLDSRIGETQYF
j_gene: TRBJ2-1; v_gene: TRBV20-1; abundance: .; len: 17; d_gene: TRBD2; CDR3nt: TGCAGTGTTCACCGGGGACTAGCGGGAGGGCCCGGGGATGAGCAGTTCTTC; CDR3aa: CSVHRGLAGGPGDEQFF
j_gene: TRBJ2-7; v_gene: TRBV12-5; abundance: many; len: 14; d_gene: .; CDR3nt: TGTGCTAGTGGTTCCCTTGGGGGACGTAACGAGCAGTACTTC; CDR3aa: CASGSLGGRNEQYF
j_gene: TRBJ2-2; v_gene: TRBV10-3; abundance: .; len: 15; d_gene: .; CDR3nt: TGTGCCATCAGCAAACAGGGCCTTAACACCGGGGAGCTGTTTTTT; CDR3aa: CAISKQGLNTGELFF
j_gene: TRBJ2-5; v_gene: TRBV4-1; abundance: few; len: 16; d_gene: TRBD2; CDR3nt: TGCGCCAGCAGCCAGAAAGGACTAGCGGGCGGCGAGACCCAGTACTTC; CDR3aa: CASSQKGLAGGETQYF
j_gene: TRBJ2-7; v_gene: TRBV5-1; abundance: many; len: 14; d_gene: TRBD1; CDR3nt: TGCGCCAGCAGCCCTCAAGGACAGGGCGGCGAGCAGTACTTC; CDR3aa: CASSPQGQGGEQYF
j_gene: TRBJ2-1; v_gene: TRBV30; abundance: few; len: 14; d_gene: TRBD1; CDR3nt: TGTGCCTGGAGTTCCGGGACAGGGATTCATGAGCAGTTCTTC; CDR3aa: CAWSSGTGIHEQFF
j_gene: TRBJ2-7; v_gene: TRBV3-1; abundance: many; len: 13; d_gene: .; CDR3nt: TGTGCCAGCAGCCAAATACGGGACTACGAGCAGTACTTC; CDR3aa: CASSQIRDYEQYF
j_gene: TRBJ1-1; v_gene: TRBV10-3; abundance: .; len: 16; d_gene: TRBD1; CDR3nt: TGTGCCATCAGTGGGACGGGACAGGGACTGTACACTGGAGCTTTCTTT; CDR3aa: CAISGTGQGLYTGAFF
j_gene: TRBJ1-1; v_gene: TRBV28; abundance: .; len: 14; d_gene: .; CDR3nt: TGTGCCAGCAGCACCGATCGAAAGAACACTGAAGCTTTCTTT; CDR3aa: CASSTDRKNTEAFF
j_gene: TRBJ2-5; v_gene: TRBV12-3/TRBV12-4; abundance: many; len: 14; d_gene: .; CDR3nt: TGTGCCAGCAGTTTTTTGGTAGGCCAAGAGACCCAGTACTTC; CDR3aa: CASSFLVGQETQYF
j_gene: TRBJ2-5; v_gene: TRBV20-1; abundance: many; len: 13; d_gene: .; CDR3nt: TGCAGTATTCCCCGTGCGGATCAAGAGACCCAGTACTTC; CDR3aa: CSIPRADQETQYF
j_gene: TRBJ2-3; v_gene: TRBV29-1; abundance: .; len: 11; d_gene: .; CDR3nt: TGCAGCGTTGAGGGGGCAGATACGCAGTATTTT; CDR3aa: CSVEGADTQYF
j_gene: TRBJ2-2; v_gene: TRBV7-2; abundance: .; len: 13; d_gene: .; CDR3nt: TGTGCCAGCAGCCCCATTGGGCGAGGGGAGCTGTTTTTT; CDR3aa: CASSPIGRGELFF
j_gene: TRBJ1-2; v_gene: TRBV5-1; abundance: once; len: 14; d_gene: .; CDR3nt: TGTGCCAGCAGCGTTTCACAGGGACCCCATGGCTACACCTTC; CDR3aa: CASSVSQGPHGYTF
j_gene: TRBJ2-1; v_gene: TRBV6-2/TRBV6-3; abundance: many; len: 15; d_gene: .; CDR3nt: TGTGCCAGCAGTTACCGGTTAGAGGGCGACAATGAGCAGTTCTTC; CDR3aa: CASSYRLEGDNEQFF
j_gene: TRBJ2-3; v_gene: TRBV5-1; abundance: many; len: 14; d_gene: .; CDR3nt: TGCGCCAGCAGCAGGCAGATATCGACGGATACGCAGTATTTT; CDR3aa: CASSRQISTDTQYF
j_gene: TRBJ1-5; v_gene: TRBV7-8; abundance: .; len: 15; d_gene: TRBD1; CDR3nt: TGTGCCAGCAGTCTCGGACAGGGCTACAATCAGCCCCAGCATTTT; CDR3aa: CASSLGQGYNQPQHF
j_gene: TRBJ2-7; v_gene: TRBV28; abundance: .; len: 14; d_gene: .; CDR3nt: TGTGCCAGCAGAGACCTGGGGCCTCTTTACGAGCAGTACTTC; CDR3aa: CASRDLGPLYEQYF
j_gene: TRBJ1-4; v_gene: TRBV11-2; abundance: many; len: 18; d_gene: TRBD1; CDR3nt: TGTGCCAGCAGCGCACGGACAGGGTCTAGGTCGACTAATGAAAAACTGTTTTTT; CDR3aa: CASSARTGSRSTNEKLFF
j_gene: TRBJ2-1; v_gene: TRBV27; abundance: many; len: 16; d_gene: .; CDR3nt: TGTGCCAGCAGTTTATTGGTTGGGGACGCCTACAATGAGCAGTTCTTC; CDR3aa: CASSLLVGDAYNEQFF
j_gene: TRBJ2-6; v_gene: TRBV12-3/TRBV12-4; abundance: .; len: 18; d_gene: TRBD2; CDR3nt: TGTGCCAGCAGTTTTTCGTTAGCGGGAGTATCTGGGGCCAACGTCCTGACTTTC; CDR3aa: CASSFSLAGVSGANVLTF
j_gene: TRBJ2-2; v_gene: TRBV27; abundance: many; len: 12; d_gene: .; CDR3nt: TGTGCCAGCAGTTTATCGAGCGGGGAGCTGTTTTTT; CDR3aa: CASSLSSGELFF
j_gene: TRBJ2-5; v_gene: TRBV3-1; abundance: many; len: 15; d_gene: .; CDR3nt: TGTGCCAGCAGCCAAGATCTTTGGGGGCAAGAGACCCAGTACTTC; CDR3aa: CASSQDLWGQETQYF
j_gene: TRBJ2-7; v_gene: TRBV20-1; abundance: many; len: 18; d_gene: TRBD2; CDR3nt: TGCAGTGCTAGAGATTTAAGACTAGCGGGAGGATCCTCATACGAGCAGTACTTC; CDR3aa: CSARDLRLAGGSSYEQYF
j_gene: TRBJ2-5; v_gene: TRBV5-1; abundance: few; len: 16; d_gene: .; CDR3nt: TGCGCCAGCAGCCTCCGTCTCGGGGGGACACAAGAGACCCAGTACTTC; CDR3aa: CASSLRLGGTQETQYF
j_gene: TRBJ1-6; v_gene: TRBV20-1; abundance: .; len: 16; d_gene: .; CDR3nt: TGCAGTGCTAGAGATTCCAGGGGATCCTATAATTCACCCCTCCACTTT; CDR3aa: CSARDSRGSYNSPLHF
j_gene: TRBJ2-4; v_gene: TRBV5-4; abundance: .; len: 17; d_gene: TRBD2; CDR3nt: TGTGCCAGCAGCGCTCGACTAGCGAGGGGAACCAAAAACATTCAGTACTTC; CDR3aa: CASSARLARGTKNIQYF
j_gene: TRBJ1-2; v_gene: TRBV30; abundance: many; len: 14; d_gene: .; CDR3nt: TGTGCCTGGAGCGCGTCCTCCGGGAACTATGGCTACACCTTC; CDR3aa: CAWSASSGNYGYTF
j_gene: TRBJ1-1; v_gene: TRBV6-1; abundance: many; len: 16; d_gene: .; CDR3nt: TGTGCCAGCAGTGAATTAAGGTGGCCTGCGAACACTGAAGCTTTCTTT; CDR3aa: CASSELRWPANTEAFF
j_gene: TRBJ2-7; v_gene: TRBV18; abundance: many; len: 14; d_gene: TRBD1; CDR3nt: TGTGCCAGCTCACCCGGGACAGGGACCTACGAGCAGTACTTC; CDR3aa: CASSPGTGTYEQYF
j_gene: TRBJ2-3; v_gene: TRBV28; abundance: many; len: 15; d_gene: .; CDR3nt: TGTGCCAGCAGTTTCACGGCAGGGGTAACAGATACGCAGTATTTT; CDR3aa: CASSFTAGVTDTQYF
j_gene: TRBJ2-3; v_gene: TRBV12-3/TRBV12-4; abundance: few; len: 15; d_gene: TRBD1; CDR3nt: TGTGCCAGCACCTGGACAGGGGGCCTGACAGATACGCAGTATTTT; CDR3aa: CASTWTGGLTDTQYF
j_gene: TRBJ1-1; v_gene: TRBV14; abundance: many; len: 15; d_gene: TRBD1; CDR3nt: TGTGCCAGCAGCCGCTACAGGGGGCCTGACACTGAAGCTTTCTTT; CDR3aa: CASSRYRGPDTEAFF
j_gene: TRBJ2-7; v_gene: TRBV2; abundance: .; len: 14; d_gene: .; CDR3nt: TGTGCCAGCAGGAAAGGGACGGGCTCCTACGAGCAGTACTTC; CDR3aa: CASRKGTGSYEQYF
j_gene: TRBJ2-5; v_gene: TRBV28; abundance: many; len: 15; d_gene: TRBD2; CDR3nt: TGTGCCAGCAGTCATGGACTAGCGGGGCAAGAGACCCAGTACTTC; CDR3aa: CASSHGLAGQETQYF
j_gene: TRBJ2-7; v_gene: TRBV7-2; abundance: many; len: 15; d_gene: TRBD2; CDR3nt: TGTGCCAGCAGCTTAACGAGCGGGGAATCCTACGAGCAGTACTTC; CDR3aa: CASSLTSGESYEQYF
j_gene: TRBJ1-3; v_gene: TRBV3-1; abundance: .; len: 18; d_gene: .; CDR3nt: TGTGCCAGCAGCCCCGGTAAAGTTTTCCGCCAGGATGGAAACACCATATATTTT; CDR3aa: CASSPGKVFRQDGNTIYF
j_gene: TRBJ2-2; v_gene: TRBV7-9; abundance: many; len: 18; d_gene: TRBD2; CDR3nt: TGTGCCAGCAGCCCCCGGGGGAGCGGGAGTGGCAACACCGGGGAGCTGTTTTTT; CDR3aa: CASSPRGSGSGNTGELFF
j_gene: TRBJ2-1; v_gene: TRBV12-3/TRBV12-4; abundance: many; len: 14; d_gene: TRBD2; CDR3nt: TGTGCCAGCAGTAGACTAGCGGGAGACAATGAGCAGTTCTTC; CDR3aa: CASSRLAGDNEQFF
j_gene: TRBJ2-1; v_gene: TRBV6-9; abundance: .; len: 17; d_gene: .; CDR3nt: TGTGCCAGCAGTTATACCCCGCCCACCCCCATCCACAATGAGCAGTTCTTC; CDR3aa: CASSYTPPTPIHNEQFF
j_gene: TRBJ2-7; v_gene: TRBV4-2; abundance: few; len: 15; d_gene: TRBD2; CDR3nt: TGTGCCAGCAGCCAAGATTTAGCGGGGGGCACCGAGCAGTACTTC; CDR3aa: CASSQDLAGGTEQYF
j_gene: TRBJ2-7; v_gene: TRBV7-8; abundance: many; len: 14; d_gene: TRBD2; CDR3nt: TGTGCCAGCAGCTTAGAGCGGGGGACCTACGAGCAGTACTTC; CDR3aa: CASSLERGTYEQYF
j_gene: TRBJ2-1; v_gene: TRBV18; abundance: many; len: 15; d_gene: .; CDR3nt: TGTGCCAGCTCACCCCGGGGAGCGTTCTACAATGAGCAGTTCTTC; CDR3aa: CASSPRGAFYNEQFF
j_gene: TRBJ2-6; v_gene: TRBV6-1; abundance: many; len: 15; d_gene: TRBD1; CDR3nt: TGTGCCAGCAGTGAGACAGGGGCTGGGGCCAACGTCCTGACTTTC; CDR3aa: CASSETGAGANVLTF
j_gene: TRBJ1-4; v_gene: TRBV5-1; abundance: many; len: 15; d_gene: .; CDR3nt: TGCGCCAGCAGCTTGGTTGGGGACGTTGGTGAAAAACTGTTTTTT; CDR3aa: CASSLVGDVGEKLFF
j_gene: TRBJ2-3; v_gene: TRBV18; abundance: many; len: 16; d_gene: TRBD2; CDR3nt: TGTGCCAGCTCAGACACTAGCGGGAGGCGCACAGATACGCAGTATTTT; CDR3aa: CASSDTSGRRTDTQYF
j_gene: TRBJ2-7; v_gene: TRBV7-9; abundance: many; len: 12; d_gene: .; CDR3nt: TGTGCCAGCAGTCGGGTTGGGGGCGAGCAGTACTTC; CDR3aa: CASSRVGGEQYF
j_gene: TRBJ2-7; v_gene: TRBV5-1; abundance: .; len: 13; d_gene: TRBD1; CDR3nt: TGCGCCAGCAGCCTACCCGGACAGGGCGAGCAGTACTTC; CDR3aa: CASSLPGQGEQYF
j_gene: TRBJ2-5; v_gene: TRBV20-1; abundance: many; len: 12; d_gene: .; CDR3nt: TGCAGTGCTACCCCGGGGGCTGGGACCCAGTACTTC; CDR3aa: CSATPGAGTQYF
j_gene: TRBJ2-7; v_gene: TRBV6-2/TRBV6-3; abundance: .; len: 13; d_gene: .; CDR3nt: TGTGCCAGCACCACCATCAGCTCCTACGAGCAGTACTTC; CDR3aa: CASTTISSYEQYF
j_gene: TRBJ2-1; v_gene: TRBV11-2; abundance: many; len: 15; d_gene: TRBD2; CDR3nt: TGTGCCAGCAGTTTAGCGGGGCCTCTTGGGAATGAGCAGTTCTTC; CDR3aa: CASSLAGPLGNEQFF
j_gene: TRBJ1-6; v_gene: TRBV12-3/TRBV12-4; abundance: .; len: 15; d_gene: TRBD1; CDR3nt: TGTGCCAGCAGCCATTGGGACAGGGATAATTCACCCCTCCACTTT; CDR3aa: CASSHWDRDNSPLHF
j_gene: TRBJ2-3; v_gene: TRBV6-2/TRBV6-3; abundance: many; len: 16; d_gene: .; CDR3nt: TGTGCCAGCAGAAGAAGGGGGTTAACAAGCACAGATACGCAGTATTTT; CDR3aa: CASRRRGLTSTDTQYF
j_gene: TRBJ1-5; v_gene: TRBV20-1; abundance: once; len: 14; d_gene: .; CDR3nt: TGCAGTGCTAGAGTAGTGACAGCTAATCAGCCCCAGCATTTT; CDR3aa: CSARVVTANQPQHF